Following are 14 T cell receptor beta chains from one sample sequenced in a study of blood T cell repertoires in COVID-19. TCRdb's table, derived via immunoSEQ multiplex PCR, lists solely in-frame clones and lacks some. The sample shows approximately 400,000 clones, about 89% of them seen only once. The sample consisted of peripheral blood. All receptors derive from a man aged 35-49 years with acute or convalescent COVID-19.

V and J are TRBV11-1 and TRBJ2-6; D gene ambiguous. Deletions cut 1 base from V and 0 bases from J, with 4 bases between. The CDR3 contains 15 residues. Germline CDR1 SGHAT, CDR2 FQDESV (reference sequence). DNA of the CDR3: TGTGCCAGCAGCTTAGGTAGCTCTGGGGCCAACGTCCTGACTTTC. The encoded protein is CASSLGSSGANVLTF.

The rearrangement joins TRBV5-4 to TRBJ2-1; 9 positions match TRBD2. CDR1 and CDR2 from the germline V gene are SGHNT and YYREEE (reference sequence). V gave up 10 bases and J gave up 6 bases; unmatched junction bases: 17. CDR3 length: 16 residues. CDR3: CAGGGGTPFVPNEQFF. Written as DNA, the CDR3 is TGTGCCGGCGGGGGGGGGACACCCTTCGTTCCCAATGAGCAGTTCTTC.

The CDR3 is CASSFSGVSGPDTQYF. The CDR3 nucleotides are TGTGCCAGCAGTTTTAGTGGTGTGAGCGGACCAGATACGCAGTATTTT. The V call is TRBV28, the J call TRBJ2-3; D is possibly TRBD2 (5 bases). The germline V and J ends were trimmed by 3 bases and 4 bases, with 17 bases remaining between them. This CDR3 spans 16 amino acids. Germline lookup yields CDR1 MDHEN and CDR2 SYDVKM. The complete variable domain, with remaining parts taken from reference TRBV28 and TRBJ2-3, reads DVKVTQSSRYLVKRTGEKVFLECVQDMDHENMFWYRQDPGLGLRLIYFSYDVKMKEKGDIPEGYSVSREKKERFSLILESASTNQTSMYLCASSFSGVSGPDTQYFGPGTRLTVL.

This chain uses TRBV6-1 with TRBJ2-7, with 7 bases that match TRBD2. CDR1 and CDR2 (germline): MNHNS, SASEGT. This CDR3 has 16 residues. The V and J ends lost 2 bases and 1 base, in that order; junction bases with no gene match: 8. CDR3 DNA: TGTGCCAGCAGTGAAAGCGGCCGGGGGGTATCCTACGAGCAGTACTTC. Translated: CASSESGRGVSYEQYF.

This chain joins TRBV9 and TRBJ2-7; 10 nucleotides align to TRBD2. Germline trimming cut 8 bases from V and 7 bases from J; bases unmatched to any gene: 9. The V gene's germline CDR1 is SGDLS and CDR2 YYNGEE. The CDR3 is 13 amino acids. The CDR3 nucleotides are TGTGCCAGTTCAGCGGGAGGGCTAAGAGAGCAGTACTTC. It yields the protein CASSAGGLREQYF.

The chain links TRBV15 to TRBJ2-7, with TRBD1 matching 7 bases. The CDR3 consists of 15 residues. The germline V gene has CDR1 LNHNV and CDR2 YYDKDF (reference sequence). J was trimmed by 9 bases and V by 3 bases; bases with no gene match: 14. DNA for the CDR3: TGTGCCACCAGCAGGGGGACAGCCGGGACCGCGGGGCAGTACTTC. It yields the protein CATSRGTAGTAGQYF.

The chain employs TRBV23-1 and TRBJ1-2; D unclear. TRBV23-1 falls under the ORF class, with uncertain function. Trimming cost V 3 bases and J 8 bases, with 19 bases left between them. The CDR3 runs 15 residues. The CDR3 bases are TGCGCCAGCAGTCACCCCGGGTCCCCGAAGGTCGGCTACACCTTC. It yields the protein CASSHPGSPKVGYTF.

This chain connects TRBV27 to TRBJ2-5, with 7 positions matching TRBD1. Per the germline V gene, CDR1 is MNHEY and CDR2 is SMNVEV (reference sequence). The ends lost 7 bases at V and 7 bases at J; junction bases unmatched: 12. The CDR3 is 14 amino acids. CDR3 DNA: TGTGCCAGCACCAAAACAGGGGATTTAGGGACCCAGTACTTC. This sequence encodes CASTKTGDLGTQYF.

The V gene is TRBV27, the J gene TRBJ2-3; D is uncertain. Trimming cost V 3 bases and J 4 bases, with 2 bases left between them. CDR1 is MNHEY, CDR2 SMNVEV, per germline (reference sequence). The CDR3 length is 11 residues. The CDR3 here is CASSFADTQYF. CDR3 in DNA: TGTGCCAGCAGTTTCGCAGATACGCAGTATTTT.

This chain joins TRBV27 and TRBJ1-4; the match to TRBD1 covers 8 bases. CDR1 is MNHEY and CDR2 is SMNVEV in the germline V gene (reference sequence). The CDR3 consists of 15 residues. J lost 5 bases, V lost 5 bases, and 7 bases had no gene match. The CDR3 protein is CASSPNRGGNEKLFF. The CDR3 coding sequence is TGTGCCAGCAGTCCCAACAGGGGGGGGAATGAAAAACTGTTTTTT.

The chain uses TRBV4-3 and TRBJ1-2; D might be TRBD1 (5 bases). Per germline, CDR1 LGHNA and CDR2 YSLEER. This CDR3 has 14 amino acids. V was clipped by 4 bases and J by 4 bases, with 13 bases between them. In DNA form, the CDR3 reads TGCGCCAGCAGCCCAACCGGGGGGGGCTATGGCTACACCTTC. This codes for CASSPTGGGYGYTF.

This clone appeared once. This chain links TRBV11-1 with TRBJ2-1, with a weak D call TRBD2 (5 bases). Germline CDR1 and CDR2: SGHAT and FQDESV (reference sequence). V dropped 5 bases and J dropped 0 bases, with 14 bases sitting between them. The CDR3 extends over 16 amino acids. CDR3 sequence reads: CASSESSGDSYNEQFF. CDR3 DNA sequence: TGTGCCAGCAGCGAGTCGAGCGGAGACTCCTACAATGAGCAGTTCTTC.

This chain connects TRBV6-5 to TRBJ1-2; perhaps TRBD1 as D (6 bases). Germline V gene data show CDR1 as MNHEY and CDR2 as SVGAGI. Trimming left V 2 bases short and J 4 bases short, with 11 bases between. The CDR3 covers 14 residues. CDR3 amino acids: CASSYGTGSYGYTF. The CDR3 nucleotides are TGTGCCAGCAGTTACGGAACAGGGAGCTATGGCTACACCTTC.

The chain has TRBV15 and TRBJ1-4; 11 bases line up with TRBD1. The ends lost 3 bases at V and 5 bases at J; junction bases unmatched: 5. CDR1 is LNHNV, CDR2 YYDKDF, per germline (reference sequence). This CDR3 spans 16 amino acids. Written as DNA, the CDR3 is TGTGCCACCAGCAGGGATCGGACAGGGGGCAATGAAAAACTGTTTTTT. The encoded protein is CATSRDRTGGNEKLFF.